A single sample gave rise to the 17 T cell receptor beta chains below, sequenced in a study of blood T cell repertoires in COVID-19. Repertoires were generated with immunoSEQ multiplex PCR, while TCRdb's copy carries only in-frame clones and drops some. The sample records roughly 80,000 clones, 82% being singletons. Sequenced input: peripheral blood. The receptors were gathered from a human donor in a cohort sampled during active COVID-19.

To note about this clone: The sample contains more than one DNA sequence encoding this CDR3. The chain is built from TRBV27 and TRBJ2-1; 16 bases align to TRBD2. The CDR3 totals 17 residues. V shed 5 bases, J shed 8 bases, and the junction held 9 bases outside the gene matches. The germline gives CDR1 MNHEY, CDR2 SMNVEV (reference sequence). This CDR3 is CASSPPPGLAGGHEQFF. The CDR3 region has the DNA TGTGCCAGCAGTCCACCCCCGGGACTAGCGGGGGGGCATGAGCAGTTCTTC.

V usage is TRBV6-1 and J usage is TRBJ1-5; D gene uncertain. Between the trimmed V and J ends, which lost 2 bases and 0 bases, there was a span of 14 bases. The CDR3 consists of 17 residues. The germline V gene encodes CDR1 MNHNS and CDR2 SASEGT. The CDR3 spells CASSERERGRSNQPQHF. CDR3 sequence (DNA): TGTGCCAGCAGTGAAAGAGAACGAGGCCGTAGCAATCAGCCCCAGCATTTT.

The rearrangement links TRBV19 to TRBJ2-3, with a tentative D call TRBD2 (6 bases). From germline, CDR1 is LNHDA and CDR2 SQIVND (reference sequence). Trimming removed 10 bases at V and 0 bases at J, with 8 bases between. The CDR3 sequence is 12 residues long. CDR3 DNA sequence: TGTGCCACTGGGGGGAGCACAGATACGCAGTATTTT. Translated, it gives CATGGSTDTQYF.

This chain joins TRBV18 and TRBJ2-2; tentative D call: TRBD2 (6 bases). Trimming shortened V by 3 bases and J by 0 bases, and 14 bases separated the two germline ends. The CDR3 contains 17 residues. Germline lookup yields CDR1 KGHSH and CDR2 LQKENI. The CDR3 DNA reads as TGTGCCAGCTCACCTACGGGACTTCTTTCGAACACCGGGGAGCTGTTTTTT. Its translation: CASSPTGLLSNTGELFF.

The chain is built from TRBV5-5 and TRBJ1-5, with D maybe TRBD1 (5 bases). V lost 0 bases to trimming and J lost 5 bases, with 12 bases between them. The CDR3 has 15 amino acids. From germline, CDR1 is SGHKS and CDR2 YYEKEE (reference sequence). This chain's CDR3 is CASSLDGREDQPQHF. The CDR3 DNA reads as TGTGCCAGCAGCTTGGATGGCAGGGAGGATCAGCCCCAGCATTTT.

The chain uses TRBV25-1 and TRBJ2-5, with 8 bases lining up with TRBD1. With V trimmed by 3 bases and J by 2 bases, 5 bases remained unmatched. This CDR3 comprises 15 residues. Germline V gene lookup returns CDR1 MGHDK and CDR2 SYGVNS. CDR3 protein: CASSDPGTGQETQYF. DNA for the CDR3: TGTGCCAGCAGTGACCCTGGGACAGGACAAGAGACCCAGTACTTC.

The chain carries TRBV6-5 and TRBJ1-2; possibly TRBD1 for D (6 bases). In germline, CDR1 is MNHEY, CDR2 SVGAGI. The V gene lost 5 bases and the J gene lost 0 bases, with 7 bases spanning the gap. The CDR3 spans 13 residues. For the CDR3, the DNA is TGTGCCAGCAGTAGGGACACTAACTATGGCTACACCTTC. It codes for CASSRDTNYGYTF.

This chain links TRBV5-8 with TRBJ2-1; 8 nucleotides agree with TRBD1. This CDR3 has 15 residues. CDR1 is SGHTS and CDR2 is YDEGEE in the germline V gene. V shed 0 bases and J 5 bases; nucleotides not matched to a gene: 4. The CDR3 DNA reads as TGTGCCAGCAGCTTGGGACAGGGGTCCAACAATGAGCAGTTCTTC. Amino acid sequence: CASSLGQGSNNEQFF.

This sequence joins TRBV28 and TRBJ1-6; 7 bases are shared with TRBD1. In germline, CDR1 is MDHEN, CDR2 SYDVKM. J gave up 8 bases and V 6 bases, and 10 bases lay outside the gene matches. The CDR3 covers 15 residues. The CDR3 DNA reads TGTGCCAGCAGCCAGGGGGACAAAACTTATTCACCCCTCCACTTT. This translates into CASSQGDKTYSPLHF.

V is TRBV20-1 and J is TRBJ1-5, with D perhaps matching TRBD1 (6 bases). The CDR3 spans 13 residues. The V and J ends lost 3 bases and 6 bases respectively, with 12 bases between them. Germline lookup yields CDR1 DFQATT and CDR2 SNEGSKA (reference sequence). In DNA, the CDR3 is TGCAGTGCTAGTAACAGGGCGGTTCAGCCCCAGCATTTT. Encoded protein: CSASNRAVQPQHF.

J is TRBJ2-7 and V is TRBV7-6; 8 bases agree with TRBD1. The ends lost 0 bases at V and 5 bases at J; junction bases unmatched: 3. Looked up from germline, CDR1 is SGHVS and CDR2 is FNYEAQ. This CDR3 spans 14 amino acids. CDR3 DNA: TGTGCCAGCAGCTTAGCGACAGGGGTCCACGAGCAGTACTTC. It codes for CASSLATGVHEQYF.

The chain combines TRBV4-1 with TRBJ2-1; the match to TRBD2 covers 12 bases. The length of the CDR3 is 16 residues. Germline CDR1 MGHRA, CDR2 YSYEKL. Unmatched junction bases numbered 2, after V lost 0 bases and J lost 5 bases. Written as DNA, the CDR3 is TGCGCCAGCAGCCAAGAGACTAGCGGGGGAGACAATGAGCAGTTCTTC. This codes for CASSQETSGGDNEQFF.

The V and J genes are TRBV27 and TRBJ2-7; 7 bases fit TRBD1. Germline V gene data show CDR1 as MNHEY and CDR2 as SMNVEV (reference sequence). J was trimmed by 3 bases and V by 7 bases; bases with no gene match: 6. There are 13 residues in the CDR3. CDR3 in DNA: TGTGCCAGCAAAGACAGGGATAACTACGAGCAGTACTTC. This gives the protein CASKDRDNYEQYF.

This clone was picked up a small number of times. The rearrangement uses TRBV7-9 and TRBJ2-7; 8 nucleotides match TRBD2. The CDR3 is made up of 14 amino acids. After removal of 5 bases from V and 2 bases from J, the junction contained 5 bases not matched to a gene. The germline V gene has CDR1 SEHNR and CDR2 FQNEAQ (reference sequence). The CDR3 DNA sequence: TGTGCCAGCAGCGGCGGGGGGTTTGCCTACGAGCAGTACTTC. The encoded protein is CASSGGGFAYEQYF.

V usage is TRBV27 and J usage is TRBJ2-1; possible D gene TRBD1, 6 bases. Between the trimmed V and J ends, which lost 5 bases and 9 bases, there was a span of 14 bases. The CDR3 length is 13 residues. The germline V gene has CDR1 MNHEY and CDR2 SMNVEV (reference sequence). The DNA of the CDR3 is TGTGCCAGCAGTGAATACAGGGCGGGTGAGCAGTTCTTC. This translates into CASSEYRAGEQFF.

The chain carries TRBV5-4 and TRBJ2-7; 9 bases fit TRBD1. CDR1 SGHNT and CDR2 YYREEE come from the germline V gene (reference sequence). This CDR3 is 16 amino acids long. V trimming: 3 bases; J trimming: 4 bases; junction bases outside the gene matches: 11. The CDR3 loop is CASSWGLGGQGYEQYF. The CDR3 DNA is TGTGCCAGCAGCTGGGGACTCGGGGGACAGGGATACGAGCAGTACTTC.

This clone came up a few times. This chain uses TRBV9 with TRBJ1-5; D may be TRBD1 (5 bases). The germline gives CDR1 SGDLS, CDR2 YYNGEE. V dropped 4 bases and J dropped 7 bases, with 12 bases sitting between them. The CDR3 spans 13 residues. CDR3 protein: CASSRGNRQPQHF. For the CDR3, the DNA is TGTGCCAGCAGCAGGGGTAATCGGCAGCCCCAGCATTTT.